A single sample gave rise to the 13 T cell receptor beta chains below, sequenced in a study of T-cell reconstitution after alpha-beta-depleted transplantation in children. Unique molecular identifiers tagged the TCRbeta library. TCRdb fed the PCR reads into MiXCR, producing one record per CDR3 protein. The sample has under 850,000 distinct CDR3 sequences, about an eighth seen once. Source: PBMCs, taken before TCRalphabeta/CD19-depleted stem cell transplant. These receptors were obtained from a girl aged 2 to 9 with congenital amegakaryocytic thrombocytopenia, due to receive a stem cell transplant.

The chain links TRBV18 to TRBJ2-7; TRBD2 agrees at 13 bases. This CDR3 is built from 16 residues. From germline, CDR1 is KGHSH and CDR2 LQKENI. Unmatched junction bases numbered 9, after V lost 5 bases and J lost 5 bases. CDR3 coding DNA: TGTGCCAGCTCATCGATACTAGCGGGAGGGTCCCACGAGCAGTACTTC. Its translation is CASSSILAGGSHEQYF. Full variable domain (rest looked up from reference TRBV18 and TRBJ2-7): NAGVMQNPRHLVRRRGQEARLRCSPMKGHSHVYWYRQLPEEGLKFMVYLQKENIIDESGMPKERFSAEFPKEGPSILRIQQVVRGDSAAYFCASSSILAGGSHEQYFGPGTRLTVT.

This clonotype was detected ten times or more. The V gene is TRBV7-2, the J gene TRBJ2-7; a possible D gene is TRBD2 (6 bases). CDR3 length equals 14 residues. Trimming pared 1 base from V and 5 bases from J, leaving 12 bases between. Germline assignment: CDR1 SGHTA and CDR2 FQGNSA. CDR3 amino acids: CASSLGLVVDEQYF. CDR3 bases: TGTGCCAGCAGCTTAGGACTAGTGGTTGACGAGCAGTACTTC.

Ten or more counts support this clonotype. This rearrangement joins TRBV20-1 to TRBJ2-1; D is unclear. The CDR3 consists of 10 residues. Trimming shortened V by 0 bases and J by 10 bases, and 4 bases separated the two germline ends. Germline V CDR1 and CDR2: DFQATT, SNEGSKA (reference sequence). The DNA for the CDR3 is TGCAGTGCTAGAGAGAAAGAGCAGTTCTTC. This encodes CSAREKEQFF.

V usage is TRBV7-2 and J usage is TRBJ2-6, with D unresolved. The CDR3 loop spans 16 amino acids. Trimming left V 4 bases short and J 4 bases short, with 14 bases between. Germline V CDR1 and CDR2: SGHTA, FQGNSA. The CDR3 region is CASSSSPGSGANVLTF. In DNA, the CDR3 is TGTGCCAGCAGCTCGTCCCCAGGTTCAGGGGCCAACGTCCTGACTTTC.

This clonotype was seen repeatedly, ten times or more. This sequence joins TRBV6-5 and TRBJ2-5, with a tentative D call TRBD1 (6 bases). Germline values: CDR1 MNHEY, CDR2 SVGAGI. This CDR3 is built from 14 residues. With 0 bases removed from V and 1 base from J, the gap between germline ends came to 6 bases. CDR3 nucleotides: TGTGCCAGCAGTTACTCGACAGGCCAAGAGACCCAGTACTTC. This gives the protein CASSYSTGQETQYF.

The sample holds many counts of this clonotype. The chain recombines TRBV20-1 with TRBJ2-3, with 11 bases fitting TRBD2. Germline V gene lookup returns CDR1 DFQATT and CDR2 SNEGSKA (reference sequence). The CDR3 spans 13 residues. Trimming at V came to 6 bases and at J to 4 bases, leaving 3 bases not matched to a gene. The CDR3, as DNA: TGCAGTGCCCCGGGACTAGCGGCAGATACGCAGTATTTT. Translating gives CSAPGLAADTQYF.

This clonotype was counted a few times. This chain links TRBV5-1 with TRBJ2-2, with D unclear. Trimming took 2 bases from V and 0 from J, leaving 11 bases between them. Germline V gene lookup returns CDR1 SGHRS and CDR2 YFSETQ. The CDR3 is made up of 16 amino acids. The CDR3 DNA is TGCGCCAGCAGCTTCGACCGTGACGCGAACACCGGGGAGCTGTTTTTT. Amino acid sequence: CASSFDRDANTGELFF.

This clonotype occurred many times. The chain recombines TRBV6-5 with TRBJ2-3, with TRBD2 identical over 11 bases. The CDR3 spans 15 residues. With V trimmed by 4 bases and J by 4 bases, 4 bases remained unmatched. The V gene's germline CDR1 is MNHEY and CDR2 SVGAGI. The CDR3 sequence: CASSLLAGVSDTQYF. CDR3 DNA sequence: TGTGCCAGCAGTTTACTAGCGGGAGTATCAGATACGCAGTATTTT.

This clonotype showed up many times. The chain is built from TRBV20-1 and TRBJ2-2, with 10 bases identical to TRBD2. The V gene's germline CDR1 is DFQATT and CDR2 SNEGSKA (reference sequence). This CDR3 contains 15 residues. Trimming took 6 bases from V and 4 from J; bases not matched to a gene: 8. CDR3 sequence (DNA): TGCAGTGCCCGGACTAGCGGATTGTTCACCGGGGAGCTGTTTTTT. It specifies CSARTSGLFTGELFF.

This clonotype came up many times. This chain uses TRBV20-1 with TRBJ2-7; 9 bases align to TRBD2. J lost 1 base, V lost 0 bases, and 10 bases had no gene match. The CDR3 has 17 residues. Per the germline V gene, CDR1 is DFQATT and CDR2 is SNEGSKA (reference sequence). For the CDR3, the DNA is TGCAGTGCTAGAGATCCTGGGGGGACTAGCAGATCCTACGAGCAGTACTTC. Translated: CSARDPGGTSRSYEQYF.

The chain uses TRBV5-1 and TRBJ2-6, with a weak D call TRBD2 (5 bases). Trimming removed 4 bases from V and 2 bases from J, with 22 bases in between. Germline V CDR1 and CDR2: SGHRS, YFSETQ. The CDR3 is 19 amino acids. CDR3 nucleotide sequence: TGCGCCAGCAGCATCACTGTCGTCGGGGTATCACCTGGGGCCAACGTCCTGACTTTC. This gives the protein CASSITVVGVSPGANVLTF.

The chain recombines TRBV12-3 or TRBV12-4 with TRBJ2-5; tentative D call: TRBD2 (6 bases). The V end was cut by 7 bases, the J end by 7 bases, with 19 bases between. This CDR3 has 14 amino acids. The DNA of the CDR3 is TGTGCCAGCACCGGATGGGAGGTGGATGGGACCCAGTACTTC. Translating gives CASTGWEVDGTQYF.

The rearrangement links TRBV5-1 to TRBJ2-3; 7 nucleotides agree with TRBD2. Germline V gives CDR1 SGHRS, CDR2 YFSETQ. This CDR3 comprises 16 residues. Losses at the gene ends were 1 base for V and 1 base for J; bases not matched to a gene: 6. The CDR3 DNA reads TGCGCCAGCAGCTTGAAGCGGGATTTACGCACAGATACGCAGTATTTT. Its translation: CASSLKRDLRTDTQYF.